This is a list of T cell receptor beta chains from one sample in a study of cytomegalovirus exposure and HLA in healthy donors. TCRdb's copy holds only in-frame clones and misses some; the assay was immunoSEQ multiplex PCR. Here the sample spans around 200,000 clones, around 81% being singletons. The material sequenced was PBMCs. These receptors were collected from a man aged 25-45 years in good health and CMV-seronegative. The CDR3 runs from the conserved cysteine through the conserved F or W. A D gene is named only where the DNA matches it firmly. Not every row has a clone size; where given, it reads once, few, many or a size class.

D gene: TRBD2; clone size: NA; V gene: TRBV29-1; J gene: TRBJ2-5; CDR3 DNA: TGCAGCGTTGAACTAGCGGGAGTACTCTCCGAGACCCAGTACTTC; CDR3 protein: CSVELAGVLSETQYF
D gene: TRBD1; clone size: few; V gene: TRBV27; J gene: TRBJ1-2; CDR3 DNA: TGTGCCAGCAGTTTAACGACAGGGGGCGATGGCTACACCTTC; CDR3 protein: CASSLTTGGDGYTF
D gene: NA; clone size: NA; V gene: TRBV6-1; J gene: TRBJ1-2; CDR3 DNA: TGTGCCAGCAGTGGTCTCTATGGCTACACCTTC; CDR3 protein: CASSGLYGYTF
D gene: NA; clone size: NA; V gene: TRBV6-6; J gene: TRBJ1-5; CDR3 DNA: TGTGCCAGCAGTTACTCGGGGGGGAGCAATCAGCCCCAGCATTTT; CDR3 protein: CASSYSGGSNQPQHF
D gene: NA; clone size: NA; V gene: TRBV6-1; J gene: TRBJ2-7; CDR3 DNA: TGTGCCAGCACCCTGGCACAGGGCAGCGAGCAGTACTTC; CDR3 protein: CASTLAQGSEQYF
D gene: NA; clone size: NA; V gene: TRBV5-1; J gene: TRBJ1-4; CDR3 DNA: TGCGCCAGCAGCTTGGGGGGCAGGGCTAATGAAAAACTGTTTTTT; CDR3 protein: CASSLGGRANEKLFF
D gene: TRBD2; clone size: NA; V gene: TRBV5-1; J gene: TRBJ2-3; CDR3 DNA: TGCGCCAGCAGCTTGGGACTAGCGGGAGGGCCCACAGATACGCAGTATTTT; CDR3 protein: CASSLGLAGGPTDTQYF
D gene: TRBD2; clone size: NA; V gene: TRBV6-1; J gene: TRBJ2-7; CDR3 DNA: TGTGCCAGCAGTGACGGACTAGCGGGACCACCCTACGAGCAGTACTTC; CDR3 protein: CASSDGLAGPPYEQYF
D gene: NA; clone size: few; V gene: TRBV28; J gene: TRBJ2-1; CDR3 DNA: TGTGCCAGCAGTTTTGGGGGGAGCTCCTACAATGAGCAGTTCTTC; CDR3 protein: CASSFGGSSYNEQFF
D gene: NA; clone size: NA; V gene: TRBV2; J gene: TRBJ2-5; CDR3 DNA: TGTGCCAGCAGTGAAGCTTCCAGGCAAGAGACCCAGTACTTC; CDR3 protein: CASSEASRQETQYF
D gene: NA; clone size: NA; V gene: TRBV5-1; J gene: TRBJ2-2; CDR3 DNA: TGCGCCAGCAGCTCTGAGACTCCCCAATCGTCCGGGGAGCTGTTTTTT; CDR3 protein: CASSSETPQSSGELFF
D gene: NA; clone size: NA; V gene: TRBV18; J gene: TRBJ2-7; CDR3 DNA: TGTGCCAGCTCCAGGGCTCCCTTGTACGAGCAGTACTTC; CDR3 protein: CASSRAPLYEQYF
D gene: NA; clone size: NA; V gene: TRBV11-3; J gene: TRBJ2-1; CDR3 DNA: TGTGCCAGCAGCTTGCGAAGGGGAGGTTTAAATGAGCAGTTCTTC; CDR3 protein: CASSLRRGGLNEQFF
D gene: TRBD1; clone size: NA; V gene: TRBV10-3; J gene: TRBJ2-2; CDR3 DNA: TGTGCCATCAGTGGTGGGACAGCGAACACCGGGGAGCTGTTTTTT; CDR3 protein: CAISGGTANTGELFF
D gene: NA; clone size: NA; V gene: TRBV15; J gene: TRBJ1-1; CDR3 DNA: TGTGCCACCAGCGAAAGAACAGGGAAAGCTGAAGCTTTCTTT; CDR3 protein: CATSERTGKAEAFF
D gene: TRBD2; clone size: once; V gene: TRBV11-3; J gene: TRBJ2-3; CDR3 DNA: TGTGCCAGCAGCTTAGGAAAGCGGGAGGAGAAAGATACGCAGTATTTT; CDR3 protein: CASSLGKREEKDTQYF
D gene: TRBD2; clone size: few; V gene: TRBV5-1; J gene: TRBJ2-1; CDR3 DNA: TGCGCCAGCTCATTAGCGGGAGGGCGCTCCTACAATGAGCAGTTCTTC; CDR3 protein: CASSLAGGRSYNEQFF
D gene: NA; clone size: NA; V gene: TRBV27; J gene: TRBJ2-7; CDR3 DNA: TGTGCCAGCAGGCGTGGTCAACTAGACTACGAGCAGTACTTC; CDR3 protein: CASRRGQLDYEQYF
D gene: TRBD1; clone size: few; V gene: TRBV14; J gene: TRBJ1-1; CDR3 DNA: TGTGCCAGCAGCCGAAGGACAGGGTTACCTGAAGCTTTCTTT; CDR3 protein: CASSRRTGLPEAFF
D gene: NA; clone size: NA; V gene: TRBV5-1; J gene: TRBJ1-3; CDR3 DNA: TGCGCCAGCAGCCCGGGGGGCTCTCTCTCTGGAAACACCATATATTTT; CDR3 protein: CASSPGGSLSGNTIYF
D gene: TRBD2; clone size: NA; V gene: TRBV10-3; J gene: TRBJ2-1; CDR3 DNA: TGTGCCTCCGGTGCTAGCGGGAGCAGAGACGAGCAGTTCTTC; CDR3 protein: CASGASGSRDEQFF
D gene: NA; clone size: NA; V gene: TRBV28; J gene: TRBJ2-7; CDR3 DNA: TGTGCCAGCAGTTTATTGAGTCTTGGCGAGCAGTACTTC; CDR3 protein: CASSLLSLGEQYF
D gene: NA; clone size: NA; V gene: TRBV5-1; J gene: TRBJ2-2; CDR3 DNA: TGCGCCAGCAGCTCACAGGGATCCACCGGGGAGCTGTTTTTT; CDR3 protein: CASSSQGSTGELFF
D gene: NA; clone size: NA; V gene: TRBV11-1; J gene: TRBJ2-5; CDR3 DNA: TGTGCCAGCAGCCCAAGTGGGCGCTGGGAGACCCAGTACTTC; CDR3 protein: CASSPSGRWETQYF
D gene: NA; clone size: NA; V gene: TRBV5-5; J gene: TRBJ2-1; CDR3 DNA: TGTGCCAGTAACCGGGACTTCGCTAACAATGAGCAGTTCTTC; CDR3 protein: CASNRDFANNEQFF
D gene: TRBD2; clone size: once; V gene: TRBV27; J gene: TRBJ2-5; CDR3 DNA: TGTGCCAGCAGTTTATCGGCAGGGAGGGAAGAGACCCAGTACTTC; CDR3 protein: CASSLSAGREETQYF
D gene: NA; clone size: NA; V gene: TRBV11-2; J gene: TRBJ2-1; CDR3 DNA: TGTGCCAGCAGCTTAGAGTTGTGGCAGGGCCTCGGGAATGAGCAGTTCTTC; CDR3 protein: CASSLELWQGLGNEQFF
D gene: NA; clone size: NA; V gene: TRBV28; J gene: TRBJ2-1; CDR3 DNA: TGTGCCAGCAGTACCCCGGAGTTGGGTTACAATGAGCAGTTCTTC; CDR3 protein: CASSTPELGYNEQFF
D gene: TRBD2; clone size: NA; V gene: TRBV29-1; J gene: TRBJ2-1; CDR3 DNA: TGCAGCGTTCGGTCGGGAGGTTACAATGAGCAGTTCTTC; CDR3 protein: CSVRSGGYNEQFF
D gene: NA; clone size: NA; V gene: TRBV14; J gene: TRBJ2-2; CDR3 DNA: TGTGCCAGCAGCCAAGCTTACACCGGGGAGCTGTTTTTT; CDR3 protein: CASSQAYTGELFF
D gene: NA; clone size: NA; V gene: TRBV7-9; J gene: TRBJ1-2; CDR3 DNA: TGTGCCAGCAGCTTAGGCAGGGACTATGGCTACACCTTC; CDR3 protein: CASSLGRDYGYTF
D gene: NA; clone size: once; V gene: TRBV5-6; J gene: TRBJ2-7; CDR3 DNA: TGTGCCAGCACCGAGATAGGACAGCTTGATTCCTACGAGCAGTACTTC; CDR3 protein: CASTEIGQLDSYEQYF
D gene: TRBD1; clone size: NA; V gene: TRBV28; J gene: TRBJ1-2; CDR3 DNA: TGTGCCAGCAGGACAGGGGATGGCTATGGCTACACCTTC; CDR3 protein: CASRTGDGYGYTF
D gene: TRBD1; clone size: once; V gene: TRBV5-6; J gene: TRBJ2-7; CDR3 DNA: TGTGCCAGCAGCTCAGAGCCCGGGACAGAAACCTACGAGCAGTACTTC; CDR3 protein: CASSSEPGTETYEQYF
D gene: NA; clone size: NA; V gene: TRBV2; J gene: TRBJ2-1; CDR3 DNA: TGTGCCAGCAGTGAACTGCGACTAGTCCATGAGCAGTTCTTC; CDR3 protein: CASSELRLVHEQFF
D gene: NA; clone size: NA; V gene: TRBV5-1; J gene: TRBJ1-4; CDR3 DNA: TGCGCCAGCAGTTGGAGGAGTTTAACCGAAAAACTGTTTTTT; CDR3 protein: CASSWRSLTEKLFF
D gene: NA; clone size: NA; V gene: TRBV7-2; J gene: TRBJ2-5; CDR3 DNA: TGTGCCAGCAGCTCACCCGGCGGGGCCCAGTACTTC; CDR3 protein: CASSSPGGAQYF
D gene: NA; clone size: NA; V gene: TRBV18; J gene: TRBJ2-7; CDR3 DNA: TGTGCCAGCTCAGCCTCCGGGACTTCCTACGAGCAGTACTTC; CDR3 protein: CASSASGTSYEQYF
D gene: NA; clone size: few; V gene: TRBV7-3; J gene: TRBJ2-3; CDR3 DNA: TGTGCCAGCAGCTACACGTCGCGGGATACGCAGTATTTT; CDR3 protein: CASSYTSRDTQYF
D gene: NA; clone size: once; V gene: TRBV7-9; J gene: TRBJ2-7; CDR3 DNA: TGTGCCAGCAGCTCCGACTCCTCCGAGCAGTACTTC; CDR3 protein: CASSSDSSEQYF
D gene: TRBD2; clone size: once; V gene: TRBV4-1; J gene: TRBJ2-1; CDR3 DNA: TGCGCCAGCAGCCAAGATCCCCCTAGCGGGAGGTACAATGAGCAGTTCTTC; CDR3 protein: CASSQDPPSGRYNEQFF
D gene: NA; clone size: NA; V gene: TRBV18; J gene: TRBJ2-7; CDR3 DNA: TGTGCCAGCTCACCACCGAACCGGAAACGGGACGAGCAGTACTTC; CDR3 protein: CASSPPNRKRDEQYF
D gene: TRBD1; clone size: NA; V gene: TRBV10-3; J gene: TRBJ1-2; CDR3 DNA: TGTGCCGTCACCGAACAGGGGGCGAGCTATGGCTACACCTTC; CDR3 protein: CAVTEQGASYGYTF
D gene: NA; clone size: NA; V gene: TRBV6-4; J gene: TRBJ2-1; CDR3 DNA: TGTGCCAGCAGATCAGGTAACCTCTCCTACAATGAGCAGTTCTTC; CDR3 protein: CASRSGNLSYNEQFF
D gene: TRBD1; clone size: few; V gene: TRBV15; J gene: TRBJ2-1; CDR3 DNA: TGTGCCACCAGCAGATCTACCGGGACAGGGAGCAATGAGCAGTTCTTC; CDR3 protein: CATSRSTGTGSNEQFF
D gene: NA; clone size: once; V gene: TRBV25-1; J gene: TRBJ1-1; CDR3 DNA: TGTGCCAGCAGCCACTATGGGGGCGACACTGAAGCTTTCTTT; CDR3 protein: CASSHYGGDTEAFF
D gene: NA; clone size: once; V gene: TRBV9; J gene: TRBJ2-3; CDR3 DNA: TGTGCCAGCAGCGTACCAGGCACAGATACGCAGTATTTT; CDR3 protein: CASSVPGTDTQYF
D gene: NA; clone size: NA; V gene: TRBV7-3; J gene: TRBJ2-1; CDR3 DNA: TGTGCCAGCAGCTTAAGCGGTGGATACAATGAGCAGTTCTTC; CDR3 protein: CASSLSGGYNEQFF
D gene: TRBD1; clone size: once; V gene: TRBV27; J gene: TRBJ2-7; CDR3 DNA: TGTGCCAGCAGTTCAATTGCGATTCGGGACAGACACTCCTACGAGCAGTACTTC; CDR3 protein: CASSSIAIRDRHSYEQYF
D gene: NA; clone size: NA; V gene: TRBV28; J gene: TRBJ1-2; CDR3 DNA: TGTGCCACCCGTACAGGGAACAACGCTCGTGGCTACACCTTC; CDR3 protein: CATRTGNNARGYTF